Presented here are 24 T cell receptor beta chains from one specimen sequenced in a study of T cell repertoires in cytomegalovirus infection. These TCRs are of unknown antigen specificity. MiXCR, run by TCRdb on the reads, gives a single entry per CDR3 protein. The sample carries approximately 990,000 distinct CDR3 sequences, 31% recorded once. This specimen consisted of cultured CD8+ T cells from PBMCs, obtained from culture after CMV antigen stimulation. The source of these receptors is a human donor in good health (CMV status not recorded). Some clones in this sample may be carry-over from other donors' samples.

This clonotype was counted between two and nine times. This chain joins TRBV5-1 and TRBJ2-3; TRBD1 is a possible D gene (6 bases). The CDR3 runs to 13 residues. V dropped 4 bases and J dropped 4 bases, with 10 bases sitting between them. Germline V gives CDR1 SGHRS, CDR2 YFSETQ. The CDR3 DNA reads as TGCGCCAGCAGCGTACAGGGTTCAGATACGCAGTATTTT. Residues: CASSVQGSDTQYF.

This chain links TRBV4-1 with TRBJ2-1; D unresolved. The germline V gene encodes CDR1 MGHRA and CDR2 YSYEKL. Trimming left V 1 base short and J 0 bases short, with 10 bases between. The CDR3 runs to 16 residues. The CDR3 nucleotides read TGCGCCAGCAGCCAAGGGATCTCGGGCTCCTACAATGAGCAGTTCTTC. It translates to CASSQGISGSYNEQFF.

This clonotype was counted between two and nine times. The CDR3 protein is CASSPSTERDTQYF. Here the CDR3 DNA reads TGTGCCAGCAGCCCAAGTACAGAACGAGATACGCAGTATTTT. V is TRBV7-9 and J is TRBJ2-3; D remains ambiguous. Germline V gene sequence: CDR1 SEHNR, CDR2 FQNEAQ (reference sequence). V was shortened by 5 bases and J by 5 bases, with 14 bases between the two germline ends. The CDR3 has 14 residues.

This clonotype was seen repeatedly, ten times or more. This chain joins TRBV7-2 and TRBJ2-3; D not certain. V lost 4 bases and J lost 2, with 19 bases in between. This CDR3 has 17 residues. Germline assignment: CDR1 SGHTA and CDR2 FQGNSA. The CDR3 coding sequence is TGTGCCAGCAGCTCCCCGGGTACGAGCCCCTACACAGATACGCAGTATTTT. It specifies CASSSPGTSPYTDTQYF.

The table lists this clonotype with a few counts. The chain couples TRBV24-1 to TRBJ2-1, with a possible D match to TRBD1 (6 bases). CDR1 KGHDR and CDR2 SFDVKD come from the germline V gene. The CDR3 contains 16 residues. Trimming pared 2 bases from V and 1 base from J, leaving 11 bases between. In DNA form, the CDR3 reads TGTGCCACCAGTGATTCCAGGGGCACGTCCTACAATGAGCAGTTCTTC. It encodes CATSDSRGTSYNEQFF.

On this clonotype itself: A read error may explain this, as a much larger clone is one base away. The rearrangement uses TRBV7-6 and TRBJ1-2; D not certain. The CDR3 contains 13 residues. CDR1 is SGHVS, CDR2 FNYEAQ, per germline. The CDR3 DNA reads TGTGCCAACAGCTTAGGTATGGGTTATGGCTACACCTTC. This translates into CANSLGMGYGYTF.

Ten or more counts support this clonotype. The genes are TRBV7-9 and TRBJ2-7; TRBD1 might be the D (5 bases). This CDR3 is built from 19 residues. Germline lookup yields CDR1 SEHNR and CDR2 FQNEAQ (reference sequence). Between the trimmed V and J ends, which lost 5 bases and 2 bases, there was a span of 28 bases. The CDR3 bases are TGTGCCAGCAGCCCCCGGACAACCATAGGGTCCGCGGTCCCCTACGAGCAGTACTTC. Amino acids: CASSPRTTIGSAVPYEQYF.

The V gene is TRBV19, the J gene TRBJ2-7, with 9 bases matching TRBD1. Germline V CDR1 and CDR2: LNHDA, SQIVND (reference sequence). V shed 8 bases, J shed 3 bases, and the junction held 11 bases outside the gene matches. The CDR3 runs 15 residues. The CDR3 loop is CASSPGQGSFYEQYF. Written as DNA, the CDR3 is TGTGCCAGTTCCCCGGGACAGGGTTCTTTCTACGAGCAGTACTTC.

This clonotype was detected many times. V and J are TRBV7-8 and TRBJ2-1, with 10 positions matching TRBD1. The CDR3 length is 17 residues. V lost 5 bases, J lost 8 bases, and 15 bases stayed unmatched. Germline loops: CDR1 SGHVS, CDR2 FQNEAQ. This CDR3 is CASSPRVTGQGKDEQFF. The CDR3 nucleotides are TGTGCCAGCAGCCCCCGCGTTACGGGACAGGGGAAAGATGAGCAGTTCTTC.

This clonotype has more than one count but fewer than ten. The chain links TRBV10-3 to TRBJ2-6; D is perhaps TRBD1 (5 bases). V dropped 6 bases and J dropped 0 bases, with 12 bases sitting between them. In germline, CDR1 is ENHRY, CDR2 SYGVKD. This CDR3 is 16 amino acids long. The chain's CDR3 is CAIRKRQPSGANVLTF. CDR3 sequence (DNA): TGTGCCATCAGAAAGAGACAGCCCTCTGGGGCCAACGTCCTGACTTTC.

There are a few counts of this clonotype. This chain connects TRBV6-5 to TRBJ1-1; tentative D call: TRBD1 (6 bases). The CDR3 consists of 16 residues. V was clipped by 2 bases and J by 0 bases, with 13 bases between them. In germline, CDR1 is MNHEY, CDR2 SVGAGI. The CDR3 reads CASSYQGIDMNTEAFF. The DNA of the CDR3 is TGTGCCAGCAGTTACCAGGGGATAGATATGAACACTGAAGCTTTCTTT.

The chain is built from TRBV7-2 and TRBJ2-7; D is tentatively TRBD1 or TRBD2 (5 bases each). There are 13 residues in the CDR3. Per the germline V gene, CDR1 is SGHTA and CDR2 is FQGNSA. Trimming cost V 3 bases and J 8 bases, with 14 bases left between them. The CDR3 DNA reads as TGTGCCAGCAGCTTGATTTCTTCGGGACAGCAGTACTTC. Residues: CASSLISSGQQYF. Together with reference TRBV7-2 and TRBJ2-7, the CDR3 gives the full variable domain: GAGVSQSPSNKVTEKGKDVELRCDPISGHTALYWYRQSLGQGLEFLIYFQGNSAPDKSGLPSDRFSAERTGGSVSTLTIQRTQQEDSAVYLCASSLISSGQQYFGPGTRLTVT.

This clonotype appeared many times. The chain carries TRBV4-1 and TRBJ1-1; 9 bases are a match to TRBD1. The V gene end was trimmed by 4 bases and the J gene end by 5 bases; junction bases not matched to a gene: 11. Germline V gene data show CDR1 as MGHRA and CDR2 as YSYEKL. The CDR3 has 16 amino acids. Here the CDR3 DNA reads TGCGCCAGCAGCCCAAGAATGGGACAGGGAATAACTGAAGCTTTCTTT. Translation: CASSPRMGQGITEAFF.

The rearrangement uses TRBV6-5 and TRBJ1-2; D is unresolved. The germline V and J ends were trimmed by 6 bases and 7 bases, with 21 bases remaining between them. Germline V lookup: CDR1 MNHEY, CDR2 SVGAGI. The CDR3 consists of 15 residues. CDR3 sequence: CASSPEFGRSLGYTF. DNA for the CDR3: TGTGCCAGCAGCCCGGAGTTCGGCAGGTCTCTTGGCTACACCTTC.

This clonotype was seen a handful of times. The rearrangement joins TRBV5-5 to TRBJ2-1, with unresolved D. Germline CDR1 is SGHKS and CDR2 is YYEKEE (reference sequence). V was cut by 0 bases and J by 9 bases, with 10 bases left in between. There are 13 residues in the CDR3. The DNA of the CDR3 is TGTGCCAGCAGCTTGGCCGGGCGGCCTGAGCAGTTCTTC. Its protein product is CASSLAGRPEQFF.

This clonotype has a handful of counts. V and J are TRBV20-1 and TRBJ2-5; D is possibly TRBD2 (5 bases). Germline lookup yields CDR1 DFQATT and CDR2 SNEGSKA (reference sequence). V was pared by 0 bases and J by 0 bases, with 14 bases between. The CDR3 loop spans 16 amino acids. Here the CDR3 DNA reads TGCAGTGCTAGAGATCGGAGACTAATGGACCAAGAGACCCAGTACTTC. Protein product: CSARDRRLMDQETQYF.

This clonotype showed up just a few times. The CDR3 bases are TGTGCCAGCAGGGGACAGGGACTATCTGAAGCTTTCTTT. The encoded protein is CASRGQGLSEAFF. The rearrangement uses TRBV6-2 or TRBV6-3 and TRBJ1-1; 9 nucleotides agree with TRBD1. CDR3 length: 13 residues. V was pared by 6 bases and J by 6 bases, with 5 bases of the junction left unmatched. Germline V CDR1 and CDR2: MNHEY, SVGEGT.

This clonotype was recorded many times. This rearrangement joins TRBV7-6 to TRBJ1-2; unclear D gene. The V end lost 1 base, the J end lost 2 bases, and 8 bases lay between the germline ends. Germline V gene lookup returns CDR1 SGHVS and CDR2 FNYEAQ. This CDR3 spans 14 amino acids. DNA of the CDR3: TGTGCCAGCAGCTTAGGGGCAGCGAACTATGGCTACACCTTC. Encoded protein: CASSLGAANYGYTF. Full variable domain (rest looked up from reference TRBV7-6 and TRBJ1-2): GAGVSQSPRYKVTKRGQDVALRCDPISGHVSLYWYRQALGQGPEFLTYFNYEAQQDKSGLPNDRFSAERPEGSISTLTIQRTEQRDSAMYRCASSLGAANYGYTFGSGTRLTVV.

V and J are TRBV7-9 and TRBJ2-7, with D perhaps matching TRBD2 (5 bases). Per the germline V gene, CDR1 is SEHNR and CDR2 is FQNEAQ (reference sequence). The ends were cut back, 0 bases at V and 0 bases at J, with 9 bases in the middle. The CDR3 is 15 amino acids. The CDR3 coding sequence is TGTGCCAGCAGCTTAGCGGTAACTAGCTCCTACGAGCAGTACTTC. Translated: CASSLAVTSSYEQYF.

This clonotype was recorded many times. The chain is built from TRBV7-8 and TRBJ2-1, with D possibly TRBD2 on 6 matching bases. Trimming pared 1 base from V and 6 bases from J, leaving 10 bases between. The CDR3 totals 14 residues. In germline, CDR1 is SGHVS, CDR2 FQNEAQ. The CDR3 protein is CASSLELAGNEQFF. For the CDR3, the DNA is TGTGCCAGCAGCTTAGAACTAGCCGGCAATGAGCAGTTCTTC.

This clonotype has ten or more counts. The chain recombines TRBV7-2 with TRBJ1-6; TRBD1 is a possible D gene (6 bases). CDR1 and CDR2 from the germline V gene are SGHTA and FQGNSA. The V end was cut by 5 bases, the J end by 7 bases, with 21 bases between. This CDR3 comprises 17 residues. CDR3 loop: CASSRGVSGRANSPLHF. The CDR3 DNA reads as TGTGCCAGCAGCAGGGGGGTGTCGGGGCGAGCCAATTCACCCCTCCACTTT.

Remarks on this clonotype: This CDR3 fails to terminate in the conserved phenylalanine or tryptophan, so it likely reflects a read error. This rearrangement joins TRBV6-2 or TRBV6-3 to TRBJ2-1, with D perhaps TRBD2 (6 bases). The germline V gene encodes CDR1 MNHEY and CDR2 SVGEGT. Trimming took 2 bases from V and 2 from J, leaving 13 bases between them. This CDR3 contains 16 residues. In DNA, the CDR3 is TGTGCCAGCAGTTACAGTTCGGAGGGCCCCTACAATGAGCAGTTCTCC. Translation gives CASSYSSEGPYNEQFS.

This clonotype has a single count. At one of its ends the junction is not consistent with the germline gene, which may arise from a read error. V and J are TRBV12-3 or TRBV12-4 and TRBJ1-3; perhaps TRBD1 as D (6 bases). The CDR3 is 14 residues long. CDR3 loop: CASSQRGNGNTKYF. The CDR3 bases are TGTGCCAGCAGCCAAAGGGGGAACGGAAACACCAAATATTTT.

This clonotype was detected many times. The chain employs TRBV12-3 or TRBV12-4 and TRBJ2-1, with TRBD2 as a possible D gene (6 bases). V was cut by 3 bases and J by 1 base, with 10 bases left in between. This CDR3 is built from 15 residues. CDR3 sequence: CASSFGGVSYNEQFF. DNA for the CDR3: TGTGCCAGCAGTTTTGGCGGGGTTTCCTACAATGAGCAGTTCTTC.